One and the same sample provided the 21 T cell receptor beta chains below, sequenced in a study of CXCR3-negative and CXCR3-positive naive CD8 T cells. Findings of the study overall: CXCR3-positive naive cells carried more hydrophobic TRB CDR3s than CXCR3-negative naive cells did.

The antigens these receptors bind are not known. The authors made the TRB cDNA libraries by 5' RACE using UMI labels. TCRdb reprocessed the 5' RACE reads and keeps a single row for each CDR3 protein, giving no DNA. The listing contains approximately 96,000 distinct CDR3 sequences. The material sequenced was naive CXCR3+ CD8+ T cells from blood. As to subset: CD45RO-CCR7+CD27+CD95- naive CD8+ T cells expressing CXCR3 (TNR3+). These receptors were collected from a human donor in good health. Some clones in this sample may be carry-over from other donors' samples.

The rearrangement uses TRBV7-8 and TRBJ2-3; TCRdb reports TRBD1, a call that lacks DNA to check it against. Germline loops: CDR1 SGHVS, CDR2 FQNEAQ. The CDR3 contains 14 residues. CDR3 amino acids: CASSLPAGVDTQYF.

CDR3 sequence: CSVDTSGGALVSTDTQYF. The chain links TRBV29-1 to TRBJ2-3; the D call of TRBD2 rests on TCRdb alone, since no DNA is present to check it. The CDR3 length is 18 residues. Looked up from germline, CDR1 is SQVTM and CDR2 is ANQGSEA.

V is TRBV5-1 and J is TRBJ2-1; without DNA, the TCRdb call of TRBD1 cannot be checked. Looked up from germline, CDR1 is SGHRS and CDR2 is YFSETQ. The CDR3 length is 16 residues. This CDR3 is CASSSPGQGLYNEQFF.

CDR3 protein: CASSPLDRVIGDYGYTF. This chain joins TRBV12-3 or TRBV12-4 and TRBJ1-2; TCRdb's D gene call, TRBD1, goes unchecked for lack of DNA. The CDR3 consists of 17 residues.

The chain has TRBV7-9 and TRBJ1-1; checking the TCRdb D call of TRBD1 is not possible without DNA. The CDR3 extends over 13 amino acids. Germline assignment: CDR1 SEHNR and CDR2 FQNEAQ (reference sequence). CDR3: CASRPTGFTEAFF.

V is TRBV29-1 and J is TRBJ2-1. Germline CDR1 is SQVTM and CDR2 is ANQGSEA. There are 14 residues in the CDR3. CDR3 region: CSVDTGIPYNEQFF.

The chain is built from TRBV4-2 and TRBJ2-5. The CDR3 totals 16 residues. Looked up from germline, CDR1 is LGHNA and CDR2 is YNFKEQ. The CDR3 protein is CASSPFSFRDQETQYF.

This sequence joins TRBV7-9 and TRBJ2-7; TCRdb outputs TRBD2, but without DNA this stays unchecked. The length of the CDR3 is 14 residues. Germline values: CDR1 SEHNR, CDR2 FQNEAQ (reference sequence). The CDR3 is CASSSLEDAYEQYF.

The J gene is TRBJ2-1, the V gene TRBV5-1; TCRdb names TRBD1, which stays unverified in the absence of DNA. Germline V gene lookup returns CDR1 SGHRS and CDR2 YFSETQ. The CDR3 contains 14 residues. The CDR3 protein is CASSLGADWAEEFF.

The V and J genes are TRBV29-1 and TRBJ2-7; TCRdb lists TRBD1, though no DNA is available to test this call. From germline, CDR1 is SQVTM and CDR2 ANQGSEA. CDR3 length equals 14 residues. The CDR3 loop reads CSVETTDRAYEQYF.

This chain connects TRBV7-9 to TRBJ1-6; TCRdb's D call, TRBD1, is unchecked because there is no DNA. The CDR3 is 18 residues long. CDR1 is SEHNR, CDR2 FQNEAQ, per germline (reference sequence). CDR3 sequence reads: CASSLRRGTGTGLTPLHF. Full variable domain (missing parts from reference TRBV7-9 and TRBJ1-6): DTGVSQNPRHKITKRGQNVTFRCDPISEHNRLYWYRQTLGQGPEFLTYFQNEAQLEKSRLLSDRFSAERPKGSFSTLEIQRTEQGDSAMYLCASSLRRGTGTGLTPLHFGNGTRLTVT.

The chain recombines TRBV4-3 with TRBJ2-7. The CDR3 totals 13 residues. Germline-derived CDR1 and CDR2 are LGHNA and YSLEER. The CDR3 spells CASSQDRSGEQYF.

This chain links TRBV2 with TRBJ2-3; TCRdb reports TRBD1, a call that lacks DNA to check it against. In germline, CDR1 is SNHLY, CDR2 FYNNEI. The CDR3 loop spans 17 amino acids. The CDR3 is CASSDPGPRIFTDTQYF.

The V and J genes are TRBV7-9 and TRBJ2-7; TCRdb reports TRBD1, a call that lacks DNA to check it against. The CDR3 has 16 residues. Germline V lookup: CDR1 SEHNR, CDR2 FQNEAQ (reference sequence). CDR3 sequence reads: CASSLGPGDLTYEQYF. Drawing the rest from reference TRBV7-9 and TRBJ2-7, the complete variable domain is DTGVSQNPRHKITKRGQNVTFRCDPISEHNRLYWYRQTLGQGPEFLTYFQNEAQLEKSRLLSDRFSAERPKGSFSTLEIQRTEQGDSAMYLCASSLGPGDLTYEQYFGPGTRLTVT.

V and J are TRBV9 and TRBJ2-2. Germline assignment: CDR1 SGDLS and CDR2 YYNGEE. The CDR3 is 14 residues long. This chain's CDR3 is CASSVIDNTGELFF.

The rearrangement uses TRBV29-1 and TRBJ1-5; lacking DNA, the TRBD1 call made by TCRdb goes unchecked. Germline V gene lookup returns CDR1 SQVTM and CDR2 ANQGSEA. The CDR3 covers 15 residues. CDR3: CSVKLDRGGNQPQHF. The entire variable domain, with the rest obtained from reference TRBV29-1 and TRBJ1-5, is as follows: SAVISQKPSRDICQRGTSLTIQCQVDSQVTMMFWYRQQPGQSLTLIATANQGSEATYESGFVIDKFPISRPNLTFSTLTVSNMSPEDSSIYLCSVKLDRGGNQPQHFGDGTRLSIL.

This chain uses TRBV19 with TRBJ2-7; without DNA, the TCRdb call of TRBD2 cannot be checked. Looked up from germline, CDR1 is LNHDA and CDR2 is SQIVND (reference sequence). CDR3 length: 12 residues. The CDR3 loop reads CASSASGDEQYF.

The chain links TRBV29-1 to TRBJ2-3. This CDR3 is 14 amino acids long. The germline V gene encodes CDR1 SQVTM and CDR2 ANQGSEA. The CDR3 loop is CSVAGSAATDTQYF.

The chain employs TRBV12-3 or TRBV12-4 and TRBJ2-6; TCRdb outputs TRBD1, but without DNA this stays unchecked. The CDR3 consists of 20 residues. CDR3 loop: CASSLHPAPPTNAGANVLTF.

J is TRBJ2-3 and V is TRBV10-3; TCRdb indicates TRBD2, and absent DNA this call remains unverified. CDR1 is ENHRY, CDR2 SYGVKD, per germline. The CDR3 extends over 16 amino acids. The CDR3 spells CAISEGAALSTDTQYF.

The CDR3 reads CASSSWTAGYGYTF. J is TRBJ1-2 and V is TRBV28; the D call of TRBD1 rests on TCRdb alone, since no DNA is present to check it. This CDR3 contains 14 residues. Looked up from germline, CDR1 is MDHEN and CDR2 is SYDVKM.